This is a list of T cell receptor beta chains from one sample in a study of T cells expressing NK-cell markers. TCRdb reprocessed the 5' RACE reads, with one entry per CDR3 protein and no DNA. With about 550,000 distinct CDR3 sequences in the sample, the ten largest clones hold around 3.3%. The material sequenced was blood T cells: a sorted CD56 or NKG2C T cell subset, CD4+ or CD8+ T cells, or bulk PBMC T cells (not recorded which). These TCRs come from a man in his late teens or twenties in good health. Each CDR3 is given with its conserved first and last residue. Each record gives: CDR3 length, V gene, J gene, CDR3 protein.

CDR3 length: 13; V gene: TRBV29-1; J gene: TRBJ2-1; CDR3 protein: CSVTSGINNEQFF
CDR3 length: 15; V gene: TRBV20-1; J gene: TRBJ1-4; CDR3 protein: CSASYTGRTNEKLFF
CDR3 length: 11; V gene: TRBV29-1; J gene: TRBJ2-5; CDR3 protein: CSVDGLKTQYF
CDR3 length: 19; V gene: TRBV20-1; J gene: TRBJ2-1; CDR3 protein: CSALDRTSGAPSSYNEQFF
CDR3 length: 17; V gene: TRBV12-3/TRBV12-4; J gene: TRBJ2-3; CDR3 protein: CASSLQLLAGAPDTQYF
CDR3 length: 15; V gene: TRBV12-5; J gene: TRBJ2-1; CDR3 protein: CASGLFGTAYNEQFF
CDR3 length: 16; V gene: TRBV30; J gene: TRBJ1-2; CDR3 protein: CAWTSYPGPINYGYTF
CDR3 length: 15; V gene: TRBV10-3; J gene: TRBJ2-7; CDR3 protein: CAISPFGQETYEQYF
CDR3 length: 17; V gene: TRBV5-1; J gene: TRBJ2-5; CDR3 protein: CASSLGASGRVQETQYF
CDR3 length: 16; V gene: TRBV19; J gene: TRBJ2-2; CDR3 protein: CASSMVLQGRVGELFF
CDR3 length: 13; V gene: TRBV12-3/TRBV12-4; J gene: TRBJ1-6; CDR3 protein: CASRKGYGSPLHF
CDR3 length: 15; V gene: TRBV7-2; J gene: TRBJ2-7; CDR3 protein: CASSSSGKGSYEQYF
CDR3 length: 15; V gene: TRBV4-1; J gene: TRBJ1-5; CDR3 protein: CASSPTDFSNQPQHF
CDR3 length: 17; V gene: TRBV5-5; J gene: TRBJ2-1; CDR3 protein: CASSLSRERFVRHEQFF
CDR3 length: 14; V gene: TRBV19; J gene: TRBJ2-7; CDR3 protein: CASSKRTGAYEQYF
CDR3 length: 17; V gene: TRBV7-2; J gene: TRBJ2-2; CDR3 protein: CASSLVGRRTNTGELFF
CDR3 length: 16; V gene: TRBV4-3; J gene: TRBJ2-2; CDR3 protein: CASSQYFPGGTGELFF
CDR3 length: 14; V gene: TRBV5-1; J gene: TRBJ2-5; CDR3 protein: CASSLRGGWETQYF
CDR3 length: 16; V gene: TRBV6-5; J gene: TRBJ2-1; CDR3 protein: CASSSPGLAGSNEQFF
CDR3 length: 14; V gene: TRBV4-1; J gene: TRBJ2-2; CDR3 protein: CASSQDIAPGELFF
CDR3 length: 14; V gene: TRBV5-6; J gene: TRBJ2-3; CDR3 protein: CASSFRPDGDTQYF
CDR3 length: 13; V gene: TRBV7-2; J gene: TRBJ2-7; CDR3 protein: CASSLSRINEQYF
CDR3 length: 13; V gene: TRBV30; J gene: TRBJ1-1; CDR3 protein: CAWNGAKNTEAFF
CDR3 length: 11; V gene: TRBV6-1; J gene: TRBJ1-2; CDR3 protein: CASRVGYGYTF
CDR3 length: 15; V gene: TRBV6-2/TRBV6-3; J gene: TRBJ2-7; CDR3 protein: CASSLRQTDSYEQYF
CDR3 length: 20; V gene: TRBV7-6; J gene: TRBJ1-1; CDR3 protein: CASSFPGSREGLEKSTEAFF
CDR3 length: 14; V gene: TRBV24-1; J gene: TRBJ2-1; CDR3 protein: CATRGQGESNEQFF
CDR3 length: 14; V gene: TRBV7-9; J gene: TRBJ1-4; CDR3 protein: CASSTGTGESKLFF
CDR3 length: 14; V gene: TRBV13; J gene: TRBJ2-1; CDR3 protein: CASSSPVVRDEQFF
CDR3 length: 16; V gene: TRBV19; J gene: TRBJ2-1; CDR3 protein: CASSIDRKGGGGEQFF
CDR3 length: 14; V gene: TRBV20-1; J gene: TRBJ2-5; CDR3 protein: CSASVTANQETQYF
CDR3 length: 15; V gene: TRBV11-2; J gene: TRBJ2-1; CDR3 protein: CASSLARAGVNEQFF
CDR3 length: 15; V gene: TRBV6-5; J gene: TRBJ2-5; CDR3 protein: CASSYSDQDGLTQYF
CDR3 length: 16; V gene: TRBV9; J gene: TRBJ2-3; CDR3 protein: CASSIGGRGNTDTQYF
CDR3 length: 18; V gene: TRBV7-8; J gene: TRBJ2-2; CDR3 protein: CASSLAPSSVTDTGELFF
CDR3 length: 16; V gene: TRBV11-2; J gene: TRBJ2-1; CDR3 protein: CASRPGQGEITNEQFF
CDR3 length: 14; V gene: TRBV7-2; J gene: TRBJ1-4; CDR3 protein: CASRTGVGVEKLFF
CDR3 length: 15; V gene: TRBV20-1; J gene: TRBJ1-1; CDR3 protein: CSAVTSENRQPEAFF
CDR3 length: 17; V gene: TRBV20-1; J gene: TRBJ2-5; CDR3 protein: CSARPSRSGRLQETQYF
CDR3 length: 14; V gene: TRBV11-3; J gene: TRBJ2-7; CDR3 protein: CASSLSAGDDEQYF
CDR3 length: 16; V gene: TRBV11-2; J gene: TRBJ2-3; CDR3 protein: CASIQAGTGFGDTQYF
CDR3 length: 17; V gene: TRBV7-2; J gene: TRBJ2-7; CDR3 protein: CASSLATGLAGTYEQYF
CDR3 length: 15; V gene: TRBV21-1; J gene: TRBJ1-2; CDR3 protein: CASSTRAGDDYGYTF
CDR3 length: 13; V gene: TRBV27; J gene: TRBJ2-1; CDR3 protein: CASRQGSYNEQFF
CDR3 length: 13; V gene: TRBV18; J gene: TRBJ2-1; CDR3 protein: CASSLTMGYEQFF
CDR3 length: 15; V gene: TRBV7-2; J gene: TRBJ2-1; CDR3 protein: CASNPWGEAGDEQFF
CDR3 length: 13; V gene: TRBV28; J gene: TRBJ2-5; CDR3 protein: CASATGLLETQYF
CDR3 length: 14; V gene: TRBV19; J gene: TRBJ2-3; CDR3 protein: CAVPPLQGPDTQYF
CDR3 length: 12; V gene: TRBV12-3/TRBV12-4; J gene: TRBJ2-7; CDR3 protein: CASSFGAYEQYF
CDR3 length: 17; V gene: TRBV6-5; J gene: TRBJ1-3; CDR3 protein: CASSLGFGPDSGNTIYF
CDR3 length: 18; V gene: TRBV12-3/TRBV12-4; J gene: TRBJ2-2; CDR3 protein: CASSIWTSGEVNTGELFF
CDR3 length: 12; V gene: TRBV29-1; J gene: TRBJ2-4; CDR3 protein: CSVGLDGNIQYF
CDR3 length: 15; V gene: TRBV24-1; J gene: TRBJ2-5; CDR3 protein: CATSVNRGRSETQYF
CDR3 length: 12; V gene: TRBV7-6; J gene: TRBJ2-3; CDR3 protein: CASSSTQSPQYF
CDR3 length: 12; V gene: TRBV24-1; J gene: TRBJ2-1; CDR3 protein: CATSDTHNEQFF
CDR3 length: 13; V gene: TRBV6-6; J gene: TRBJ1-1; CDR3 protein: CASSLRRDTEAFF
CDR3 length: 13; V gene: TRBV29-1; J gene: TRBJ2-7; CDR3 protein: CSVHSMDSYEQYF